The 20 T cell receptor beta chains given below trace back to one sample, sequenced in a study of blood T cell repertoires in COVID-19. TCRdb's table, derived via immunoSEQ multiplex PCR, lists solely in-frame clones and lacks some. The sample has about 140,000 clones, around 83% seen once; the top ten hold about 1.6%. The source material was peripheral blood. The source is a human donor in a cohort sampled during active COVID-19.

This sequence joins TRBV11-2 and TRBJ2-2, with D possibly being TRBD1 (5 bases). This CDR3 has 18 residues. The germline V gene has CDR1 SGHAT and CDR2 FQNNGV. V dropped 1 base and J dropped 5 bases, with 20 bases sitting between them. CDR3 loop: CASSLGPWGGRWTGELFF. The CDR3 DNA sequence: TGTGCCAGCAGCTTAGGTCCCTGGGGCGGAAGATGGACCGGGGAGCTGTTTTTT.

J is TRBJ1-5 and V is TRBV7-3; weak D call: TRBD1 (6 bases). Germline values: CDR1 SGHTA, CDR2 FQGTGA. CDR3 length equals 14 residues. Trimming stripped 5 bases from V and 2 bases from J, with 10 bases between. CDR3 residues: CASSQGGGNQPQHF. The CDR3 coding sequence is TGTGCCAGCAGCCAAGGGGGGGGCAATCAGCCCCAGCATTTT. Based on the CDR3 plus reference TRBV7-3 and TRBJ1-5, the full variable domain is GAGVSQTPSNKVTEKGKYVELRCDPISGHTALYWYRQSLGQGPEFLIYFQGTGAADDSGLPNDRFFAVRPEGSVSTLKIQRTERGDSAVYLCASSQGGGNQPQHFGDGTRLSIL.

The gene calls are TRBV19 and TRBJ2-1, with 11 bases that match TRBD2. Germline-derived CDR1 and CDR2 are LNHDA and SQIVND (reference sequence). This CDR3 is 16 amino acids long. V shed 3 bases and J 9 bases; nucleotides not matched to a gene: 10. This CDR3 is CASSISLAGARGEQFF. The CDR3 DNA follows: TGTGCCAGTAGTATCTCACTAGCGGGAGCAAGAGGTGAGCAGTTCTTC.

The sample holds one count of this clone. This chain links TRBV12-5 with TRBJ1-1; TRBD1 aligns across 7 bases. The CDR3 is made up of 14 amino acids. Germline values: CDR1 LGHNT, CDR2 FRNRAP. V dropped 4 bases and J dropped 5; count of bases not matched to a gene: 7. The CDR3 reads CASGSYRGGTEAFF. Written as DNA, the CDR3 is TGTGCTAGTGGTTCTTACAGGGGTGGAACTGAAGCTTTCTTT. Combining the CDR3 with reference TRBV12-5 and TRBJ1-1 gives the whole variable domain DARVTQTPRHKVTEMGQEVTMRCQPILGHNTVFWYRQTMMQGLELLAYFRNRAPLDDSGMPKDRFSAEMPDATLATLKIQPSEPRDSAVYFCASGSYRGGTEAFFGQGTRLTVV.

The V gene is TRBV18, the J gene TRBJ2-7, with a tentative D call TRBD2 (6 bases). Germline assignment: CDR1 KGHSH and CDR2 LQKENI. CDR3 length equals 14 residues. The V end was cut by 2 bases, the J end by 4 bases, with 12 bases between. Here the CDR3 reads CASSPASGGYEQYF. DNA for the CDR3: TGTGCCAGCTCACCAGCCAGCGGAGGGTACGAGCAGTACTTC.

V is TRBV14 and J is TRBJ1-2, with D possibly being TRBD1 (5 bases). V was cut by 2 bases and J by 2 bases, with 12 bases left in between. This CDR3 comprises 15 residues. The germline CDR1 and CDR2 sequences are SGHDN and FVKESK. The CDR3 DNA is TGTGCCAGCAGCCAAAATCACAGGCGAAACTATGGCTACACCTTC. Amino acid sequence: CASSQNHRRNYGYTF. The entire variable domain, with the rest obtained from reference TRBV14 and TRBJ1-2, is as follows: EAGVTQFPSHSVIEKGQTVTLRCDPISGHDNLYWYRRVMGKEIKFLLHFVKESKQDESGMPNNRFLAERTGGTYSTLKVQPAELEDSGVYFCASSQNHRRNYGYTFGSGTRLTVV.

This clone was found once. The chain uses TRBV5-4 and TRBJ1-1; D gene unclear. The CDR3 spans 15 residues. The germline V and J ends were trimmed by 6 bases and 3 bases, with 18 bases remaining between them. CDR1 and CDR2 from the germline V gene are SGHNT and YYREEE (reference sequence). CDR3 in DNA: TGTGCCAGCACCGGGATGGCCACCCGGGACACTGAAGCTTTCTTT. Residues: CASTGMATRDTEAFF.

CDR3 in amino acids: CASSIPASGSGTEAFF. The CDR3 DNA sequence: TGTGCCAGTAGTATTCCGGCCTCAGGGTCCGGCACTGAAGCTTTCTTT. The chain couples TRBV19 to TRBJ1-1, with TRBD1 as a possible D gene (5 bases). Germline values: CDR1 LNHDA, CDR2 SQIVND (reference sequence). This CDR3 comprises 16 residues. Trimming stripped 3 bases from V and 4 bases from J, with 18 bases between.

The rearrangement joins TRBV3-1 (or the pseudogene TRBV3-2) to TRBJ2-7; TRBD2 agrees at 8 bases. This CDR3 is 15 amino acids long. J lost 0 bases, V lost 5 bases, and 6 bases had no gene match. The germline CDR1 and CDR2 sequences are LGHDT and YNNKEL (reference sequence). The DNA of the CDR3 is TGTGCCAGCAGCGGCCTCAGCGGGAGCTCCTACGAGCAGTACTTC. It yields the protein CASSGLSGSSYEQYF.

The chain recombines TRBV3-1 (or the pseudogene TRBV3-2) with TRBJ2-2, with 10 bases matching TRBD2. The CDR3 is made up of 16 amino acids. V shed 3 bases, J shed 7 bases, and the junction held 8 bases outside the gene matches. CDR1 and CDR2 from the germline V gene are LGHDT and YNNKEL (reference sequence). DNA for the CDR3: TGTGCCAGCAGCCAGACGCTAGCGGGAGCGGTCGGGGAGCTGTTTTTT. It yields the protein CASSQTLAGAVGELFF.

The rearrangement uses TRBV7-3 and TRBJ2-1; a weak D match, TRBD2 (6 bases). Trimming took 5 bases from V and 2 from J, leaving 22 bases between them. This CDR3 region has 18 residues. From germline, CDR1 is SGHTA and CDR2 FQGTGA. For the CDR3, the DNA is TGTGCCAGCAGCCCGAGGCCCCTAGCGTCCCGCGCCTACAATGAGCAGTTCTTC. This encodes CASSPRPLASRAYNEQFF. The full variable domain, rest sourced from reference TRBV7-3 and TRBJ2-1, is GAGVSQTPSNKVTEKGKYVELRCDPISGHTALYWYRQSLGQGPEFLIYFQGTGAADDSGLPNDRFFAVRPEGSVSTLKIQRTERGDSAVYLCASSPRPLASRAYNEQFFGPGTRLTVL.

The rearrangement links TRBV4-1 to TRBJ2-4; D call uncertain. V was clipped by 7 bases and J by 0 bases, with 16 bases between them. Per the germline V gene, CDR1 is MGHRA and CDR2 is YSYEKL. The CDR3 covers 16 residues. CDR3 in amino acids: CASTPVGEVAKNIQYF. As DNA, the CDR3 is TGCGCCAGCACCCCTGTGGGTGAGGTAGCCAAAAACATTCAGTACTTC.

J is TRBJ2-5 and V is TRBV3-1 (or the pseudogene TRBV3-2), with D maybe TRBD2 (6 bases). CDR1 is LGHDT, CDR2 YNNKEL, per germline (reference sequence). This CDR3 is built from 15 residues. Deletions cut 0 bases from V and 11 bases from J, with 19 bases between. The CDR3 protein is CASSQDATKRAGQYF. In nucleotides, the CDR3 is TGTGCCAGCAGCCAAGATGCGACGAAGAGGGCGGGGCAGTACTTC.

The chain links TRBV7-2 to TRBJ2-2, with 9 bases identical to TRBD2. The CDR3 consists of 15 residues. Per the germline V gene, CDR1 is SGHTA and CDR2 is FQGNSA. Unmatched junction bases numbered 4, after V lost 4 bases and J lost 4 bases. The chain's CDR3 is CASSSSGRTTGELFF. The CDR3 DNA follows: TGTGCCAGCAGCTCCAGCGGGAGGACCACCGGGGAGCTGTTTTTT.

The V gene is TRBV4-3, the J gene TRBJ1-5; 9 bases fit TRBD1. The CDR3 totals 14 residues. V gave up 6 bases and J gave up 6 bases; unmatched junction bases: 6. Germline V gene data show CDR1 as LGHNA and CDR2 as YSLEER. The chain's CDR3 is CASSRTGAGQPQHF. The CDR3 DNA reads as TGCGCCAGCAGTCGGACAGGGGCGGGTCAGCCCCAGCATTTT.

This chain joins TRBV5-6 and TRBJ1-2, with D perhaps matching TRBD1 (6 bases). Deletions cut 6 bases from V and 4 bases from J, with 25 bases between. CDR3 length equals 17 residues. Germline V lookup: CDR1 SGHDT, CDR2 YYEEEE. The CDR3 is CASTGGSQGRWGYGYTF. CDR3 coding DNA: TGTGCCAGCACCGGAGGATCACAGGGAAGGTGGGGCTATGGCTACACCTTC.

This clone was observed once. This CDR3 reads CASSPWPRGDGYEQYF. The CDR3 coding sequence is TGTGCCAGCAGCCCTTGGCCCCGGGGAGATGGTTACGAGCAGTACTTC. The chain uses TRBV7-8 and TRBJ2-7, with a tentative D call TRBD2 (5 bases). V was pared by 5 bases and J by 4 bases, with 21 bases between. Germline V CDR1 and CDR2: SGHVS, FQNEAQ. This CDR3 comprises 16 residues. Full variable domain (rest looked up from reference TRBV7-8 and TRBJ2-7): GAGVSQSPRYKVAKRGQDVALRCDPISGHVSLFWYQQALGQGPEFLTYFQNEAQLDKSGLPSDRFFAERPEGSVSTLKIQRTQQEDSAVYLCASSPWPRGDGYEQYFGPGTRLTVT.

The rearrangement joins TRBV6-6 to TRBJ2-7; tentative D call: TRBD1 (5 bases). The CDR3 length is 15 residues. Germline CDR1 and CDR2: MNHNY and SVGAGI (reference sequence). V lost 2 bases, J lost 4 bases, and 15 bases lay in between. CDR3 sequence (DNA): TGTGCCAGCAGTTACCCCGGCAGGGCCTCATACGAGCAGTACTTC. This encodes CASSYPGRASYEQYF.

The V and J genes are TRBV11-2 and TRBJ2-1; possible D gene TRBD1, 7 bases. The CDR3 is 13 residues long. The germline V gene encodes CDR1 SGHAT and CDR2 FQNNGV. V lost 3 bases and J 8 bases, leaving 11 bases between the germline ends. CDR3 DNA sequence: TGTGCCAGCAGCTTGAGCAGGGGGGATGAGCAGTTCTTC. Translation: CASSLSRGDEQFF.

This chain uses TRBV28 with TRBJ2-3, with TRBD2 identical over 7 bases. From germline, CDR1 is MDHEN and CDR2 SYDVKM. This CDR3 spans 15 amino acids. After removal of 2 bases from V and 1 base from J, the junction contained 3 bases not matched to a gene. The CDR3 loop reads CASSLRGGGTDTQYF. DNA for the CDR3: TGTGCCAGCAGTTTACGTGGGGGGGGCACAGATACGCAGTATTTT.